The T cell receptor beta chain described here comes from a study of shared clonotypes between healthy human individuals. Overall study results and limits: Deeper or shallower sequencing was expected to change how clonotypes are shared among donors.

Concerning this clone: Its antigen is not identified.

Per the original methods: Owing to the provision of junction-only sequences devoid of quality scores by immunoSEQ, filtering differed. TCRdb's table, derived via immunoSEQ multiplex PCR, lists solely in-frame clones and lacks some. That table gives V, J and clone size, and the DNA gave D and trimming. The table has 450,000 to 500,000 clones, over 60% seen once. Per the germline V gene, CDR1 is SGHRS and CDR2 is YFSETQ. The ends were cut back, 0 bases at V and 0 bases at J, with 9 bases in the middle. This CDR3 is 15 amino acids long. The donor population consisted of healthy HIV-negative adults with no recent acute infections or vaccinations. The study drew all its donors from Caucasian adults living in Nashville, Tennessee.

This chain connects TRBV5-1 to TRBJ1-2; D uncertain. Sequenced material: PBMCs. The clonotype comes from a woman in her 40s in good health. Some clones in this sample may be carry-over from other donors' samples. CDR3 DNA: TGCGCCAGCAGCTTGGAGTATACCTCTAACTATGGCTACACCTTC. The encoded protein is CASSLEYTSNYGYTF.